This is a list of T cell receptor beta chains from one sample in a study of T cell responses to AZD1222 COVID-19 vaccine. The table came from immunoSEQ multiplex PCR; TCRdb's copy has only in-frame clones and leaves some out. Here the sample spans about 81,000 clones, less than 95% being singletons. The specimen was peripheral blood, collected 28 days after the second AZD1222 dose. These receptors all stem from an adult who received the AZD1222 COVID-19 vaccine. Both conserved end residues are part of each CDR3. The D gene is left open where the match is weak. Expanded clones are given a class, and other clones once, few, many or no size at all.

v_call: TRBV2
d_call: NA
j_call: TRBJ2-3
clone_size: NA
cdr3_aa: CASSVGLASTDTQYF
cdr3_nt: TGTGCCAGCAGTGTCGGACTCGCAAGCACAGATACGCAGTATTTT

v_call: TRBV11-2
d_call: NA
j_call: TRBJ1-6
clone_size: once
cdr3_aa: CASSLLVGGAAPLHF
cdr3_nt: TGTGCCAGCAGCCTGCTAGTGGGAGGGGCGGCACCCCTCCACTTT

v_call: TRBV6-5
d_call: TRBD1
j_call: TRBJ1-5
clone_size: few
cdr3_aa: CATGDRGRSNQPQHF
cdr3_nt: TGTGCCACGGGGGACAGGGGGAGAAGCAATCAGCCCCAGCATTTT

v_call: TRBV28
d_call: NA
j_call: TRBJ2-7
clone_size: once
cdr3_aa: CASTSQGFWGEQYF
cdr3_nt: TGTGCCAGCACCTCGCAGGGGTTTTGGGGCGAGCAGTACTTC

v_call: TRBV5-4
d_call: NA
j_call: TRBJ2-3
clone_size: NA
cdr3_aa: CASSPFQGVTDTQYF
cdr3_nt: TGTGCCAGCAGCCCGTTCCAGGGAGTGACAGATACGCAGTATTTT

v_call: TRBV30
d_call: NA
j_call: TRBJ2-7
clone_size: NA
cdr3_aa: CAWSIARPSYEQYF
cdr3_nt: TGTGCCTGGAGTATAGCGAGACCGTCCTACGAGCAGTACTTC

v_call: TRBV6-1
d_call: NA
j_call: TRBJ1-5
clone_size: NA
cdr3_aa: CASSEGGVGQPQHF
cdr3_nt: TGTGCCAGCAGTGAGGGAGGTGTGGGTCAGCCCCAGCATTTT

v_call: TRBV6-2/TRBV6-3
d_call: NA
j_call: TRBJ2-7
clone_size: NA
cdr3_aa: CASSNAYEQYF
cdr3_nt: TGTGCCAGCAGTAACGCCTACGAGCAGTACTTC

v_call: TRBV7-7
d_call: TRBD1
j_call: TRBJ1-5
clone_size: NA
cdr3_aa: CASRVEGGVSNQPQHF
cdr3_nt: TGTGCCAGCCGCGTGGAAGGGGGCGTCTCAAATCAGCCCCAGCATTTT

v_call: TRBV9
d_call: TRBD2
j_call: TRBJ2-1
clone_size: NA
cdr3_aa: CASSVTSGTGNEQFF
cdr3_nt: TGTGCCAGCAGCGTAACTAGCGGGACAGGTAATGAGCAGTTCTTC

v_call: TRBV5-1
d_call: TRBD1
j_call: TRBJ2-6
clone_size: NA
cdr3_aa: CASSPGTGVGSVGANVLTF
cdr3_nt: TGCGCCAGCAGCCCCGGGACAGGGGTAGGTTCGGTTGGGGCCAACGTCCTGACTTTC

v_call: TRBV6-5
d_call: NA
j_call: TRBJ1-4
clone_size: NA
cdr3_aa: CASRRSGTLNEKLFF
cdr3_nt: TGTGCCAGCAGGAGATCCGGGACACTTAATGAAAAACTGTTTTTT

v_call: TRBV6-2/TRBV6-3
d_call: TRBD2
j_call: TRBJ2-2
clone_size: once
cdr3_aa: CASSYLAGGPVGELFF
cdr3_nt: TGTGCCAGCAGTTATCTAGCGGGAGGGCCGGTCGGGGAGCTGTTTTTT

v_call: TRBV3-1/TRBV3-2
d_call: NA
j_call: TRBJ1-3
clone_size: NA
cdr3_aa: CASSQLGPGNTIYF
cdr3_nt: TGTGCCAGCAGCCAACTGGGGCCTGGAAACACCATATATTTT

v_call: TRBV6-5
d_call: TRBD1
j_call: TRBJ2-7
clone_size: NA
cdr3_aa: CAGQGASDEQYF
cdr3_nt: TGTGCCGGACAGGGGGCGTCGGACGAGCAGTACTTC

v_call: TRBV18
d_call: TRBD1
j_call: TRBJ2-5
clone_size: NA
cdr3_aa: CASSYTGGSHQETQYF
cdr3_nt: TGTGCCAGCTCATACACAGGGGGTTCCCACCAAGAGACCCAGTACTTC

v_call: TRBV3-1/TRBV3-2
d_call: NA
j_call: TRBJ2-3
clone_size: NA
cdr3_aa: CASSQGALNTQYF
cdr3_nt: TGTGCCAGCAGCCAAGGGGCATTGAATACGCAGTATTTT

v_call: TRBV3-1/TRBV3-2
d_call: NA
j_call: TRBJ1-6
clone_size: NA
cdr3_aa: CASSQLVDSPLHF
cdr3_nt: TGTGCCAGCAGCCAACTGGTTGATTCACCCCTCCACTTT